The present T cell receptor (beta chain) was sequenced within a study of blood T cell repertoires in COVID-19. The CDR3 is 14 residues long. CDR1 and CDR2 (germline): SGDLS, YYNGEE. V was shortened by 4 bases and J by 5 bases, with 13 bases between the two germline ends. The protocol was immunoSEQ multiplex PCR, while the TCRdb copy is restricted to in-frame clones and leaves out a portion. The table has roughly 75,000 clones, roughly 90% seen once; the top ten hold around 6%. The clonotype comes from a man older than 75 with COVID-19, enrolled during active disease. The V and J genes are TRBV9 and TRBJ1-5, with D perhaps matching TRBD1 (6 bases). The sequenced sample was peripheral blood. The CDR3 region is CASSPGAGDQPQHF. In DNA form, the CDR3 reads TGTGCCAGCAGCCCAGGGGCAGGGGATCAGCCCCAGCATTTT.